This T cell receptor (beta chain) was sequenced in a study of radiotherapy plus CTLA-4 blockade in lung cancer. Background on the study: There were objective responses in roughly 17% of patients, and roughly 33% had disease control. Study-level findings and limits: Tumor-derived TCR clones expanded in blood after radiotherapy plus ipilimumab. Increased serum interferon-beta after radiation also reportedly predicted response strongly.

Lung cancer patients with chemo-refractory metastatic non-small-cell disease were given focal radiation plus CTLA-4 blockade with ipilimumab. Clones were sequenced by immunoSEQ multiplex PCR, and TCRdb holds only the in-frame ones, with some missing. The sample holds some 32,000 clones, roughly 71% seen once. The CDR3 loop spans 14 amino acids. V lost 4 bases and J lost 8, with 15 bases in between. Germline-derived CDR1 and CDR2 are SGHKS and YYEKEE (reference sequence). This clone was recorded a few times. Its antigen is unknown. V usage is TRBV5-5 and J usage is TRBJ1-4, with no clear D. The sample in question was peripheral blood, obtained from a patient treated with radiotherapy plus ipilimumab. This TCR derives from a human donor with non-small cell lung cancer who had stable disease on radiotherapy plus ipilimumab. This chain's CDR3 is CASSPGLTTEKLFF. The CDR3 DNA reads as TGTGCCAGCAGCCCGGGTTTGACGACCGAAAAACTGTTTTTT.